This passage covers 32 T cell receptor beta chains from one sample sequenced in a study of a mutant IDH1 vaccine in newly diagnosed glioma. Repertoires were generated with immunoSEQ multiplex PCR, while TCRdb's copy carries only in-frame clones and drops some. This repertoire shows some 60,000 clones, approximately 84% found once; its top ten account for roughly 3.5%. Their antigen targets remain unknown. Specified time point: week 11, during vaccination. The content of each vaccine dose was 300 ug of mutant IDH1 20-mer peptide, and topical imiquimod accompanied it. This specimen was PBMCs, taken from a glioma patient whose treatment included an IDH1 peptide vaccine. These receptor sequences come from a man aged 30 to 45 with glioma.

Here the CDR3 reads CASGTFYEQYF. CDR3 sequence (DNA): TGTGCCAGCGGTACCTTCTACGAGCAGTACTTC. V usage is TRBV6-5 and J usage is TRBJ2-7; D is unresolved. V was trimmed by 8 bases and J by 3 bases, leaving 8 bases between them. Germline CDR1 and CDR2: MNHEY and SVGAGI. This CDR3 contains 11 residues.

The sample holds one count of this clone. The chain links TRBV11-3 to TRBJ2-5; no clear D gene. The germline CDR1 and CDR2 sequences are SGHNT and YENEEA. This CDR3 has 13 residues. Trimming removed 1 base at V and 0 bases at J, with 3 bases between. The DNA of the CDR3 is TGTGCCAGCAGCTTAGGGCACCAAGAGACCCAGTACTTC. It yields the protein CASSLGHQETQYF.

The CDR3 coding sequence is TGTGCCAGCAGCTCCAACTTCGACAGGGTGCACACCGGGGAGCTGTTTTTT. It is translated as CASSSNFDRVHTGELFF. The rearrangement links TRBV7-2 to TRBJ2-2; 7 bases line up with TRBD1. V trimming: 4 bases; J trimming: 3 bases; junction bases outside the gene matches: 11. Germline assignment: CDR1 SGHTA and CDR2 FQGNSA. The CDR3 extends over 17 amino acids. Together with reference TRBV7-2 and TRBJ2-2, the CDR3 gives the full variable domain: GAGVSQSPSNKVTEKGKDVELRCDPISGHTALYWYRQSLGQGLEFLIYFQGNSAPDKSGLPSDRFSAERTGGSVSTLTIQRTQQEDSAVYLCASSSNFDRVHTGELFFGEGSRLTVL.

The chain carries TRBV11-2 and TRBJ1-2; D unresolved. V dropped 5 bases and J dropped 3 bases, with 16 bases sitting between them. The CDR3 length is 15 residues. The germline CDR1 and CDR2 sequences are SGHAT and FQNNGV. The CDR3 protein is CASSHKGFRYYGYTF. The CDR3 coding sequence is TGTGCCAGCAGCCATAAAGGGTTCAGATACTATGGCTACACCTTC.

The chain joins TRBV5-1 to TRBJ2-2; 9 nucleotides align to TRBD1. Per the germline V gene, CDR1 is SGHRS and CDR2 is YFSETQ. The length of the CDR3 is 15 residues. After removal of 1 base from V and 7 bases from J, the junction contained 5 bases not matched to a gene. Here the CDR3 DNA reads TGCGCCAGCAGCTTGAAGACAGGGGGAATCGGGGAGCTGTTTTTT. Its protein is CASSLKTGGIGELFF.

This chain connects TRBV9 to TRBJ2-7; 10 nucleotides match TRBD2. This CDR3 spans 14 amino acids. Germline-derived CDR1 and CDR2 are SGDLS and YYNGEE. V shed 2 bases and J 3 bases; nucleotides not matched to a gene: 2. CDR3 bases: TGTGCCAGCAGCGTTGGGACTAGCGTCTACGAGCAGTACTTC. Amino acids: CASSVGTSVYEQYF.

The gene calls are TRBV28 and TRBJ2-7; D is possibly TRBD2 (6 bases). Germline CDR1 MDHEN, CDR2 SYDVKM. CDR3 length equals 16 residues. The ends were cut back, 3 bases at V and 3 bases at J, with 18 bases in the middle. As DNA, the CDR3 is TGTGCCAGCAGTTTCCGCTCGGGACGGGGGATCTACGAGCAGTACTTC. This translates into CASSFRSGRGIYEQYF.

The CDR3 loop is CASSVRQAPVFF. DNA of the CDR3: TGTGCCAGCAGCGTACGACAGGCTCCGGTATTCTTT. The rearrangement uses TRBV7-2 and TRBJ1-1, with a possible D match to TRBD1 (6 bases). The germline V gene encodes CDR1 SGHTA and CDR2 FQGNSA. V was pared by 5 bases and J by 14 bases, with 18 bases between. The CDR3 has 12 residues.

The chain has TRBV6-5 and TRBJ2-3, with 12 bases fitting TRBD1. The CDR3 runs 16 residues. The V segment lost 2 bases and the J segment 5 bases; nucleotides outside the gene matches: 5. From germline, CDR1 is MNHEY and CDR2 SVGAGI. The CDR3 protein is CASSYRGQGAGDTQYF. CDR3 coding DNA: TGTGCCAGCAGTTACCGGGGACAGGGGGCAGGAGATACGCAGTATTTT.

The rearrangement uses TRBV5-1 and TRBJ2-4; weak D call: TRBD1 (7 bases). The CDR3 is 19 residues long. Per germline, CDR1 SGHRS and CDR2 YFSETQ. The V end lost 0 bases, the J end lost 1 base, and 20 bases lay between the germline ends. Here the CDR3 reads CASSLGRGRSALAKNIQYF. CDR3 nucleotides: TGCGCCAGCAGCTTGGGGAGGGGGCGGAGCGCTTTGGCCAAAAACATTCAGTACTTC.

This clone was counted once. J is TRBJ2-4 and V is TRBV29-1; 7 nucleotides agree with TRBD2. The CDR3 extends over 12 amino acids. Germline CDR1 is SQVTM and CDR2 is ANQGSEA. Trimming cost V 3 bases and J 6 bases; bases outside gene matches: 2. DNA for the CDR3: TGCAGCGTTGAGGCGGGAGTAAACATTCAGTACTTC. This translates into CSVEAGVNIQYF.

The V gene is TRBV27, the J gene TRBJ2-1; 7 bases match TRBD2. This CDR3 is 14 amino acids long. Looked up from germline, CDR1 is MNHEY and CDR2 is SMNVEV (reference sequence). V lost 5 bases and J lost 4; bases outside the gene matches: 5. The CDR3 loop is CASSVGGTYNEQFF. The CDR3, as DNA: TGTGCCAGCAGTGTCGGGGGGACTTACAATGAGCAGTTCTTC.

This clone came up once. The rearrangement joins TRBV19 to TRBJ1-5; D gene unclear. The CDR3 is 13 amino acids. The germline gives CDR1 LNHDA, CDR2 SQIVND (reference sequence). V dropped 5 bases and J dropped 7 bases, with 12 bases sitting between them. CDR3 nucleotides: TGTGCCAGTAGTTCCTACACGGGACAGCCCCAGCATTTT. Translation gives CASSSYTGQPQHF.

The chain uses TRBV6-5 and TRBJ2-5; possibly TRBD2 for D (5 bases). CDR3 size: 14 residues. In germline, CDR1 is MNHEY, CDR2 SVGAGI. V lost 2 bases, J lost 4 bases, and 11 bases lay in between. The CDR3 reads CASSYGGLVETQYF. CDR3 bases: TGTGCCAGCAGTTACGGCGGGTTGGTAGAGACCCAGTACTTC.

The rearrangement uses TRBV25-1 and TRBJ1-1; unclear D gene. The CDR3 loop spans 13 amino acids. The V gene lost 6 bases and the J gene lost 0 bases, with 8 bases spanning the gap. Germline V gene sequence: CDR1 MGHDK, CDR2 SYGVNS. The CDR3 coding sequence is TGTGCCAGCAGGAAGCAGATGAACACTGAAGCTTTCTTT. Protein: CASRKQMNTEAFF.

The J gene is TRBJ2-7, the V gene TRBV4-3; D might be TRBD1 (7 bases). The CDR3 spans 19 residues. V lost 1 base, J lost 3 bases, and 25 bases lay in between. The germline V gene has CDR1 LGHNA and CDR2 YSLEER. CDR3 sequence reads: CASSQVHTRDSFPIYEQYF. Written as DNA, the CDR3 is TGCGCCAGCAGCCAAGTTCACACGCGGGACAGCTTCCCCATCTACGAGCAGTACTTC.

The V and J genes are TRBV30 and TRBJ1-2; D is unresolved. CDR3 size: 12 residues. Trimming removed 2 bases from V and 8 bases from J, with 12 bases in between. Germline V gene data show CDR1 as GTSNPN and CDR2 as SVGIG (reference sequence). The CDR3 region is CAWSLEGPGYTF. The CDR3 region has the DNA TGTGCCTGGAGTTTAGAAGGCCCCGGCTACACCTTC.

CDR3 bases: TGTGCCAGCAGCCCGTCACGAGTCAACTATATAAACTACAATGAGCAGTTCTTC. Its translation: CASSPSRVNYINYNEQFF. The V gene is TRBV27, the J gene TRBJ2-1; D remains unclear. Per the germline V gene, CDR1 is MNHEY and CDR2 is SMNVEV (reference sequence). This CDR3 comprises 18 residues. V lost 6 bases, J lost 3 bases, and 24 bases lay in between.

The chain combines TRBV7-8 with TRBJ1-1; 7 bases fit TRBD1. The junction had 5 bases not matched to a gene; V was cut back by 1 base and J by 9 bases. The CDR3 length is 13 residues. Germline CDR1 reads SGHVS; CDR2 reads FQNEAQ. The CDR3 DNA reads TGTGCCAGCAGCTTAGTGCAGGGGGTACAAGCTTTCTTT. It encodes CASSLVQGVQAFF.

The rearrangement links TRBV15 to TRBJ2-1, with 15 positions matching TRBD2. The CDR3 runs 20 residues. Per the germline V gene, CDR1 is LNHNV and CDR2 is YYDKDF (reference sequence). Trimming removed 0 bases from V and 0 bases from J; junction bases left unmatched: 6. CDR3 nucleotides: TGTGCCACCAGCAGAGAAGCAGGACTAGCGGGAGGGAGCTCCTACAATGAGCAGTTCTTC. It codes for CATSREAGLAGGSSYNEQFF.

J is TRBJ2-1 and V is TRBV5-6; D possibly corresponds to TRBD2 (5 bases). Germline CDR1 and CDR2: SGHDT and YYEEEE. Trimming removed 0 bases from V and 4 bases from J, with 8 bases in between. The CDR3 covers 14 residues. DNA for the CDR3: TGTGCCAGCAGCTTGGGTCGAGGGTACAATGAGCAGTTCTTC. Translated: CASSLGRGYNEQFF.

V and J are TRBV18 and TRBJ2-3; TRBD1 or TRBD2 may be the D gene (7 bases each). This CDR3 has 17 amino acids. Per germline, CDR1 KGHSH and CDR2 LQKENI. Trimming removed 4 bases from V and 6 bases from J, with 23 bases in between. CDR3: CASSLMTGTAGGDTQYF. CDR3 sequence (DNA): TGTGCCAGCTCACTCATGACCGGGACAGCCGGGGGGGATACGCAGTATTTT.

The V and J genes are TRBV27 and TRBJ2-2, with 10 bases that match TRBD1. This CDR3 region has 15 residues. Germline loops: CDR1 MNHEY, CDR2 SMNVEV (reference sequence). V trimming: 6 bases; J trimming: 5 bases; junction bases outside the gene matches: 6. CDR3 protein: CASRTGGAWTGELFF. Here the CDR3 DNA reads TGTGCCAGCAGGACAGGGGGCGCTTGGACCGGGGAGCTGTTTTTT.

The gene calls are TRBV6-5 and TRBJ2-1; D is unclear. The CDR3 totals 14 residues. The germline gives CDR1 MNHEY, CDR2 SVGAGI. Between the trimmed V and J ends, which lost 4 bases and 8 bases, there was a span of 15 bases. The CDR3 protein is CASSSRVLSDEQFF. CDR3 coding DNA: TGTGCCAGCAGTTCCCGGGTCCTTTCGGATGAGCAGTTCTTC.

The chain is built from TRBV27 and TRBJ2-7; TRBD2 matches 14 bases. This CDR3 has 16 residues. In germline, CDR1 is MNHEY, CDR2 SMNVEV (reference sequence). V shed 6 bases, J shed 1 base, and the junction held 5 bases outside the gene matches. For the CDR3, the DNA is TGTGCCAGCAGGGGGACTAGCGGGAGAGGGTCCTACGAGCAGTACTTC. It encodes CASRGTSGRGSYEQYF.

This rearrangement joins TRBV11-2 to TRBJ2-2; a possible D gene is TRBD2 (5 bases). The germline V and J ends were trimmed by 4 bases and 5 bases, with 8 bases remaining between them. Germline lookup yields CDR1 SGHAT and CDR2 FQNNGV. This CDR3 contains 13 residues. CDR3 amino acids: CASSSDLTGELFF. In nucleotides, the CDR3 is TGTGCCAGCAGCTCGGACTTAACCGGGGAGCTGTTTTTT.

V and J are TRBV19 and TRBJ1-3, with no clear D. Between the trimmed V and J ends, which lost 7 bases and 4 bases, there was a span of 17 bases. The CDR3 covers 15 residues. CDR1 is LNHDA, CDR2 SQIVND, per germline (reference sequence). The DNA for the CDR3 is TGTGCCAGTACCACCGTGGGCAGTGGCGGAAACACCATATATTTT. It codes for CASTTVGSGGNTIYF.

The chain is built from TRBV5-4 and TRBJ2-4; D perhaps matches TRBD2 (7 bases). Germline CDR1 and CDR2: SGHNT and YYREEE (reference sequence). The V end lost 3 bases, the J end lost 6 bases, and 10 bases lay between the germline ends. The CDR3 covers 13 residues. The CDR3 is CASSYRGANIQYF. For the CDR3, the DNA is TGTGCCAGCAGCTACCGGGGGGCAAACATTCAGTACTTC.

This chain uses TRBV19 with TRBJ2-3; possible D gene TRBD2, 6 bases. Deletions cut 6 bases from V and 4 bases from J, with 11 bases between. CDR3 length: 13 residues. CDR1 is LNHDA, CDR2 SQIVND, per germline (reference sequence). In nucleotides, the CDR3 is TGTGCCAGTAGCATTCTAGCGTCAGATACGCAGTATTTT. It specifies CASSILASDTQYF.

In its sample, this clone was seen once. This chain links TRBV7-8 with TRBJ2-7; D is uncertain. In germline, CDR1 is SGHVS, CDR2 FQNEAQ. V was cut by 1 base and J by 1 base, with 5 bases left in between. The CDR3 contains 13 residues. The CDR3 spells CASSLGASYEQYF. The CDR3 coding sequence is TGTGCCAGCAGCTTAGGGGCGTCCTACGAGCAGTACTTC.

The rearrangement links TRBV7-2 to TRBJ2-1; TRBD2 matches 8 bases. The CDR3 runs to 15 residues. Germline V lookup: CDR1 SGHTA, CDR2 FQGNSA. After removal of 5 bases from V and 7 bases from J, the junction contained 10 bases not matched to a gene. The CDR3 DNA is TGTGCCAGCAGCCCCCAGCGGGGGATAGGTAATGAGCAGTTCTTC. Translating it yields CASSPQRGIGNEQFF.

The V gene is TRBV7-2, the J gene TRBJ1-1, with TRBD1 matching over 10 bases. V lost 5 bases, J lost 4 bases, and 4 bases stayed unmatched. The germline V gene has CDR1 SGHTA and CDR2 FQGNSA. The CDR3 runs 14 residues. CDR3 DNA sequence: TGTGCCAGCAGCCAACGGACAGGGGGCACTGAAGCTTTCTTT. It is translated as CASSQRTGGTEAFF. Together with reference TRBV7-2 and TRBJ1-1, the CDR3 gives the full variable domain: GAGVSQSPSNKVTEKGKDVELRCDPISGHTALYWYRQSLGQGLEFLIYFQGNSAPDKSGLPSDRFSAERTGGSVSTLTIQRTQQEDSAVYLCASSQRTGGTEAFFGQGTRLTVV.